This is a list of T cell receptor beta chains from one sample in a study of CD8 T cells in Susac syndrome. TCRdb reprocessed the immunoSEQ multiplex PCR reads via MiXCR and lists one record per CDR3 protein. The data hold under 90,000 distinct CDR3 sequences, with 95% observed a single time. The material sequenced was CD8+ T cells from PBMCs. The receptors derive from a human donor with Susac syndrome. Each CDR3 is given with its conserved first and last residue. Each record gives: CDR3 DNA, CDR3 protein, J gene, D gene, V gene, clone size. A D gene is named only where the DNA matches it firmly. Clone size is not always given. Where it is, it says once, few, many or a class for expanded clones.

CDR3 DNA: TGCAGCGTTGATAAGGAAGGTCCGGAGACCCAGTACTTC
CDR3 protein: CSVDKEGPETQYF
J gene: TRBJ2-5
D gene: -
V gene: TRBV29-1
clone size: once

CDR3 DNA: TGTGCCAGCAGTTGGACAGGGGATCAGCCCCAGCATTTT
CDR3 protein: CASSWTGDQPQHF
J gene: TRBJ1-5
D gene: TRBD1
V gene: TRBV27
clone size: once

CDR3 DNA: TGTGCCAGCAGCCAACCTCTTACAGGCCAAGAGACCCAGTACTTC
CDR3 protein: CASSQPLTGQETQYF
J gene: TRBJ2-5
D gene: -
V gene: TRBV3-1
clone size: -

CDR3 DNA: TGTGCCAGCAGTTTTGGGGCGAACACTGAAGCTTTCTTT
CDR3 protein: CASSFGANTEAFF
J gene: TRBJ1-1
D gene: -
V gene: TRBV12-3/TRBV12-4
clone size: -

CDR3 DNA: TGTGCTAGCAGCCAGACCCTTAGCGGGAGCGATGAGCAGTTCTTC
CDR3 protein: CASSQTLSGSDEQFF
J gene: TRBJ2-1
D gene: TRBD2
V gene: TRBV7-7
clone size: -

CDR3 DNA: TGCAGTGCCAGGTTTCCGAATTACAATGAGCAGTTCTTC
CDR3 protein: CSARFPNYNEQFF
J gene: TRBJ2-1
D gene: -
V gene: TRBV20-1
clone size: -

CDR3 DNA: TGTGCCAGCAGCCCCGGGACAGGGGGCGTCGTCCAGCCCCAGCATTTT
CDR3 protein: CASSPGTGGVVQPQHF
J gene: TRBJ1-5
D gene: TRBD1
V gene: TRBV28
clone size: -

CDR3 DNA: TGTGCCAGCAGCCAACTAGACGAGCAGTACTTC
CDR3 protein: CASSQLDEQYF
J gene: TRBJ2-7
D gene: -
V gene: TRBV4-2
clone size: -

CDR3 DNA: TGTGCCAGCACGCCGGGAGGCAGCTCCTACAATGAGCAGTTCTTC
CDR3 protein: CASTPGGSSYNEQFF
J gene: TRBJ2-1
D gene: TRBD2
V gene: TRBV6-6
clone size: -

CDR3 DNA: TGTGCCATCAGTGACCCGAGGGGGAACACTGAAGCTTTCTTT
CDR3 protein: CAISDPRGNTEAFF
J gene: TRBJ1-1
D gene: -
V gene: TRBV10-3
clone size: -

CDR3 DNA: TGTGCCAGCAGTTTGGGACAGGCGGGCTATGAGCAGTACTTC
CDR3 protein: CASSLGQAGYEQYF
J gene: TRBJ2-7
D gene: TRBD1
V gene: TRBV6-5
clone size: -

CDR3 DNA: TGCGCCAGCAGTCGTACACTACTCGGGGAAAAACTGTTTTTT
CDR3 protein: CASSRTLLGEKLFF
J gene: TRBJ1-4
D gene: -
V gene: TRBV4-1
clone size: -

CDR3 DNA: TGCGCCAGCAGCCCCCCGGACTACAATGAGCAGTTCTTC
CDR3 protein: CASSPPDYNEQFF
J gene: TRBJ2-1
D gene: -
V gene: TRBV5-1
clone size: -

CDR3 DNA: TGTGCCAGCAGTTCCCCCCTAGCGGGAGTCGACCAAGAGACCCAGTACTTC
CDR3 protein: CASSSPLAGVDQETQYF
J gene: TRBJ2-5
D gene: TRBD2
V gene: TRBV28
clone size: -

CDR3 DNA: TGCGCCAGCAGCCCGTCGGGTTTGGCTGAAGCTTTCTTT
CDR3 protein: CASSPSGLAEAFF
J gene: TRBJ1-1
D gene: -
V gene: TRBV4-1
clone size: few

CDR3 DNA: TGTGCCAGCAGCTCGGCAGGTTACTATGGCTACACCTTC
CDR3 protein: CASSSAGYYGYTF
J gene: TRBJ1-2
D gene: -
V gene: TRBV5-6
clone size: -